This TCR beta chain appears in the sequencing data of a study of T-cell reconstitution after alpha-beta-depleted transplantation in children. On this clonotype: Its antigen is still unknown.

TCRbeta library preparation incorporated unique molecular identifiers. TCRdb itself ran the PCR reads through MiXCR, one entry per CDR3 protein. This sample has 530,000 or so distinct CDR3 sequences, with 25% to 30% found just once. Findings and limits, study-wide: Where alpha-beta T cells came from about two months after transplant was reportedly several hundred expanded graft clones. Most T-cell counts and diversity one year after the transplant came from T cells that were newly produced. Surviving thymic progenitors and recipient T cells were the source of high TCRbeta diversity at day 60 in some patients.

The CDR3 is 18 amino acids. V lost 6 bases to trimming and J lost 0 bases; unmatched junction nucleotides: 10. The V gene's germline CDR1 is SGHVS and CDR2 FQNEAQ. The chain links TRBV7-8 to TRBJ1-4, with 10 positions matching TRBD1. The specimen comprised PBMCs, sampled before TCRalphabeta/CD19-depleted stem cell transplant. The TCR originated in a boy younger than two with Wiskott-Aldrich syndrome, due to receive a stem cell transplant. The CDR3 loop reads CASRWDRGRYATNEKLFF. CDR3 nucleotides: TGTGCCAGCAGATGGGACAGGGGCCGTTATGCAACTAATGAAAAACTGTTTTTT.